These 30 T cell receptor beta chains share one sample of origin, sequenced in a study of T cell responses to AZD1222 COVID-19 vaccine (dated by TCRdb to the early 2020s). The time point label, as the study defines it: baseline before first vaccination. The library came from the immunoSEQ multiplex PCR assay. The source is immuneACCESS, and TCRdb retained only in-frame sequences with V and J called. Part of the clones is not carried over; for the studies checked, unresolved V genes explain less than half of this, and the remainder is unexplained. A total of about 180,000 clones appear in this sample, around 88% of them only once. The ten largest account for approximately 7.7% of the sample. This specimen consisted of peripheral blood, obtained on day 0 of AZD1222 vaccination. The receptors shown here come from an adult in good health.

J is TRBJ1-3 and V is TRBV5-1, with D perhaps TRBD1 (6 bases). There are 16 residues in the CDR3. CDR1 is SGHRS, CDR2 YFSETQ, per germline. V was shortened by 4 bases and J by 1 base, with 15 bases between the two germline ends. The CDR3 DNA reads as TGCGCCAGCAGCCCCCGGACAGATCGGTCTGGAAACACCATATATTTT. Protein: CASSPRTDRSGNTIYF.

This chain links TRBV30 with TRBJ1-4; D possibly corresponds to TRBD1 (6 bases). This CDR3 region has 14 residues. The V end lost 8 bases, the J end lost 5 bases, and 18 bases lay between the germline ends. The germline V gene has CDR1 GTSNPN and CDR2 SVGIG (reference sequence). CDR3 sequence (DNA): TGTGCCCTGTGGCGCCAGGGGCAGAATGAAAAACTGTTTTTT. Protein product: CALWRQGQNEKLFF.

The V and J genes are TRBV27 and TRBJ2-1; D unresolved. Trimming left V 3 bases short and J 6 bases short, with 9 bases between. The CDR3 spans 13 residues. Germline V gene data show CDR1 as MNHEY and CDR2 as SMNVEV (reference sequence). In DNA form, the CDR3 reads TGTGCCAGCAGTTTTCTTCCACTCAATGAGCAGTTCTTC. It yields the protein CASSFLPLNEQFF.

The gene calls are TRBV7-9 and TRBJ1-1, with D unresolved. Trimming cost V 4 bases and J 4 bases, with 16 bases left between them. CDR1 and CDR2 (germline): SEHNR, FQNEAQ (reference sequence). This CDR3 comprises 15 residues. Written as DNA, the CDR3 is TGTGCCAGCAGCTCAAACCCGGGGAAGGGCACTGAAGCTTTCTTT. It yields the protein CASSSNPGKGTEAFF. The full variable domain, rest sourced from reference TRBV7-9 and TRBJ1-1, is DTGVSQNPRHKITKRGQNVTFRCDPISEHNRLYWYRQTLGQGPEFLTYFQNEAQLEKSRLLSDRFSAERPKGSFSTLEIQRTEQGDSAMYLCASSSNPGKGTEAFFGQGTRLTVV.

This chain links TRBV4-2 with TRBJ2-1; weak D call: TRBD1 (6 bases). Germline CDR1 and CDR2: LGHNA and YNFKEQ. CDR3 length: 19 amino acids. V lost 5 bases and J 0 bases, leaving 23 bases between the germline ends. In DNA, the CDR3 is TGTGCCAGCAGCTCGCGAACAGGGACGGGATTTAGCTCCTACAATGAGCAGTTCTTC. Translation: CASSSRTGTGFSSYNEQFF.

The V call is TRBV5-1, the J call TRBJ2-3; 8 bases are a match to TRBD2. Trimming took 0 bases from V and 2 from J; bases not matched to a gene: 5. Germline V gene data show CDR1 as SGHRS and CDR2 as YFSETQ. The CDR3 covers 16 residues. Here the CDR3 DNA reads TGCGCCAGCAGCTTGGCGGCTAGCGGGCACACAGATACGCAGTATTTT. This codes for CASSLAASGHTDTQYF.

This chain connects TRBV3-1 (or the pseudogene TRBV3-2) to TRBJ2-5; TRBD2 matches at 11 bases. Losses at the gene ends were 3 bases for V and 4 bases for J; bases not matched to a gene: 4. The CDR3 spans 15 residues. Germline CDR1 is LGHDT and CDR2 is YNNKEL (reference sequence). CDR3 nucleotide sequence: TGTGCCAGCAGCCATGCCACTAGCGGGGGAGAGACCCAGTACTTC. Translating gives CASSHATSGGETQYF.

The chain employs TRBV5-4 and TRBJ2-1, with D uncertain. Germline values: CDR1 SGHNT, CDR2 YYREEE (reference sequence). There are 13 residues in the CDR3. The V and J ends lost 6 bases and 4 bases respectively, with 11 bases between them. CDR3 sequence: CASTAPDYNEQFF. Written as DNA, the CDR3 is TGTGCCAGCACAGCCCCAGATTACAATGAGCAGTTCTTC. Using reference TRBV5-4 and TRBJ2-1 for the parts outside the CDR3, the full variable domain is ETGVTQSPTHLIKTRGQQVTLRCSSQSGHNTVSWYQQALGQGPQFIFQYYREEENGRGNFPPRFSGLQFPNYSSELNVNALELDDSALYLCASTAPDYNEQFFGPGTRLTVL.

The V and J genes are TRBV6-4 and TRBJ1-6; no firm D call. The CDR3 loop spans 13 amino acids. Between the trimmed V and J ends, which lost 2 bases and 5 bases, there was a span of 4 bases. In germline, CDR1 is MRHNA, CDR2 SNTAGT. Here the CDR3 reads CASSDTNNSPLHF. In nucleotides, the CDR3 is TGTGCCAGCAGTGACACTAATAATTCACCCCTCCACTTT.

The CDR3 loop is CASSPGRGQETQYF. The DNA for the CDR3 is TGTGCCAGCAGCCCGGGTAGGGGGCAGGAGACCCAGTACTTC. V and J are TRBV2 and TRBJ2-5, with 7 bases matching TRBD1. The CDR3 consists of 14 residues. V lost 6 bases, J lost 5 bases, and 9 bases stayed unmatched. Germline lookup yields CDR1 SNHLY and CDR2 FYNNEI.

This sequence joins TRBV19 and TRBJ1-1; perhaps TRBD1 as D (5 bases). This CDR3 is 12 amino acids long. The germline gives CDR1 LNHDA, CDR2 SQIVND (reference sequence). The V and J ends lost 5 bases and 5 bases respectively, with 9 bases between them. The CDR3 region has the DNA TGTGCCAGTAGTGGGGGGGGAACTGAAGCTTTCTTT. This codes for CASSGGGTEAFF.

V gene TRBV7-6 combines with J gene TRBJ1-3; D is unresolved. V dropped 5 bases and J dropped 4 bases, with 21 bases sitting between them. The CDR3 runs to 17 residues. Per germline, CDR1 SGHVS and CDR2 FNYEAQ. The CDR3 nucleotides read TGTGCCAGCAGCCTAGAGAGCCAAGGACCTTTAGGAAACACCATATATTTT. The encoded protein is CASSLESQGPLGNTIYF.

CDR3 sequence reads: CASSFTGDEQFF. The DNA for the CDR3 is TGTGCCAGCAGCTTTACCGGGGATGAGCAGTTCTTC. The chain is built from TRBV7-2 and TRBJ2-1; D may be TRBD2 (5 bases). The CDR3 runs to 12 residues. The germline gives CDR1 SGHTA, CDR2 FQGNSA. V lost 3 bases and J 8 bases, leaving 8 bases between the germline ends.

CDR3 nucleotide sequence: TGTGCCAGCAGCTTGGGGGACAGGGATAAGTCTGAGCAGTTCTTC. Translated: CASSLGDRDKSEQFF. This rearrangement joins TRBV7-6 to TRBJ2-1, with 9 nucleotides matching TRBD1. This CDR3 region has 15 residues. V lost 3 bases to trimming and J lost 9 bases; unmatched junction nucleotides: 9. Germline V gives CDR1 SGHVS, CDR2 FNYEAQ.

This clone has a single count. The chain is built from TRBV3-1 (or the pseudogene TRBV3-2) and TRBJ1-2; 11 positions match TRBD1. The CDR3 spans 17 residues. CDR1 and CDR2 from the germline V gene are LGHDT and YNNKEL (reference sequence). V lost 4 bases to trimming and J lost 8 bases; unmatched junction nucleotides: 15. The CDR3: CASSLPGQGALSRGYTF. The CDR3 DNA reads as TGTGCCAGCAGCCTCCCAGGACAGGGGGCGTTAAGTCGAGGCTACACCTTC.

This clone was counted once. The chain combines TRBV13 with TRBJ2-6; D perhaps matches TRBD2 (5 bases). This CDR3 has 15 residues. Deletions cut 0 bases from V and 2 bases from J, with 5 bases between. Looked up from germline, CDR1 is PRHDT and CDR2 is FYEKMQ (reference sequence). The CDR3: CASSLGGAGANVLTF. Written as DNA, the CDR3 is TGTGCCAGCAGCTTAGGGGGAGCTGGGGCCAACGTCCTGACTTTC.

The V gene is TRBV11-3, the J gene TRBJ2-2, with D unclear. V was pared by 5 bases and J by 6 bases, with 10 bases between. The CDR3 is 13 residues long. In germline, CDR1 is SGHNT, CDR2 YENEEA. The CDR3 loop is CASSQVTAGELFF. Written as DNA, the CDR3 is TGTGCCAGCAGCCAAGTCACCGCCGGGGAGCTGTTTTTT.

The chain uses TRBV19 and TRBJ2-3, with D possibly being TRBD2 (6 bases). Germline V gene sequence: CDR1 LNHDA, CDR2 SQIVND (reference sequence). The CDR3 is 16 amino acids. The V and J ends lost 3 bases and 0 bases respectively, with 13 bases between them. The CDR3 here is CASSIPGGASTDTQYF. The CDR3 coding sequence is TGTGCCAGTAGTATTCCCGGCGGGGCTAGCACAGATACGCAGTATTTT.

J is TRBJ2-7 and V is TRBV7-9, with 9 bases fitting TRBD1. Germline V gene data show CDR1 as SEHNR and CDR2 as FQNEAQ (reference sequence). This CDR3 has 16 residues. V dropped 3 bases and J dropped 4; count of bases not matched to a gene: 10. The CDR3 region has the DNA TGTGCCAGCAGCTTCGGTACAGGGGGCAGAAGATACGAGCAGTACTTC. The encoded protein is CASSFGTGGRRYEQYF.

This clone occurred a few times. The chain links TRBV2 to TRBJ2-2; 7 bases map to TRBD1. Trimming took 9 bases from V and 2 from J; bases not matched to a gene: 9. This CDR3 is built from 15 residues. Germline CDR1 is SNHLY and CDR2 is FYNNEI. The CDR3 region has the DNA TGTGCCAGTAAGGGGACAGAACAAAACACCGGGGAGCTGTTTTTT. Translation: CASKGTEQNTGELFF.

This chain uses TRBV27 with TRBJ1-2; TRBD1 might be the D (5 bases). V was pared by 5 bases and J by 4 bases, with 17 bases between. In germline, CDR1 is MNHEY, CDR2 SMNVEV (reference sequence). The CDR3 runs to 15 residues. The CDR3 DNA follows: TGTGCCAGCAGTACCTCCGGCGGAGGGGCCTATGGCTACACCTTC. This sequence encodes CASSTSGGGAYGYTF.

The chain combines TRBV7-3 with TRBJ2-1, with D unclear. V was shortened by 5 bases and J by 4 bases, with 18 bases between the two germline ends. Per germline, CDR1 SGHTA and CDR2 FQGTGA. CDR3 length: 16 amino acids. The CDR3 DNA reads as TGTGCCAGCAGCCCCGATACAGTGAGGCCTTACAATGAGCAGTTCTTC. As protein: CASSPDTVRPYNEQFF.

This clone was seen a few times. The chain links TRBV19 to TRBJ1-4; no definite D call. Germline values: CDR1 LNHDA, CDR2 SQIVND (reference sequence). Trimming removed 3 bases from V and 7 bases from J, with 15 bases in between. This CDR3 has 15 amino acids. The CDR3 DNA sequence: TGTGCCAGTAGTATCATGTGGGGTGAGCGTGAAAAACTGTTTTTT. Its translation is CASSIMWGEREKLFF.

This clone has at least ten counts. The chain joins TRBV5-6 to TRBJ2-1, with D possibly being TRBD2 (6 bases). With 4 bases removed from V and 5 bases from J, the gap between germline ends came to 10 bases. This CDR3 contains 13 residues. Germline assignment: CDR1 SGHDT and CDR2 YYEEEE. CDR3 loop: CASSRDFDNEQFF. The DNA of the CDR3 is TGTGCCAGCAGCCGGGACTTCGACAATGAGCAGTTCTTC.

The chain links TRBV7-2 to TRBJ2-2, with a tentative D call TRBD2 (5 bases). The germline CDR1 and CDR2 sequences are SGHTA and FQGNSA. Trimming shortened V by 4 bases and J by 7 bases, and 25 bases separated the two germline ends. This CDR3 spans 18 amino acids. The DNA of the CDR3 is TGTGCCAGCAGCTCTCCGGTTGTGGGCCTCACTCGGGGCGGGGAGCTGTTTTTT. Translating gives CASSSPVVGLTRGGELFF.

This CDR3 reads CASSFPPEGNTEAFF. The CDR3 DNA reads TGTGCCAGCAGTTTCCCCCCGGAGGGGAACACTGAAGCTTTCTTT. The J gene is TRBJ1-1, the V gene TRBV28, with no clear D. There are 15 residues in the CDR3. Germline values: CDR1 MDHEN, CDR2 SYDVKM. V was trimmed by 3 bases and J by 1 base, leaving 12 bases between them.

The gene calls are TRBV6-5 and TRBJ2-3; 7 positions match TRBD2. CDR3 size: 14 residues. Germline V CDR1 and CDR2: MNHEY, SVGAGI. Trimming removed 5 bases from V and 3 bases from J; junction bases left unmatched: 5. The CDR3 region is CASSPWRGTDTQYF. The CDR3 DNA follows: TGTGCCAGCAGTCCCTGGCGGGGGACAGATACGCAGTATTTT.

The chain links TRBV7-2 to TRBJ1-3, with D hard to call. Trimming took 7 bases from V and 1 from J, leaving 8 bases between them. Germline lookup yields CDR1 SGHTA and CDR2 FQGNSA. The CDR3 runs to 13 residues. The CDR3 is CASNRISGNTIYF. The CDR3 DNA reads as TGTGCCAGCAATCGAATTTCTGGAAACACCATATATTTT.

This clone was observed at least ten times. The rearrangement links TRBV3-1 (or the pseudogene TRBV3-2) to TRBJ2-1; possibly TRBD1 for D (6 bases). V was shortened by 1 base and J by 4 bases, with 14 bases between the two germline ends. The CDR3 length is 16 residues. Per germline, CDR1 LGHDT and CDR2 YNNKEL (reference sequence). The CDR3 sequence: CASSQGLGTIYNEQFF. The CDR3 nucleotides read TGTGCCAGCAGCCAAGGACTCGGGACAATTTACAATGAGCAGTTCTTC.

The chain has TRBV19 and TRBJ1-4; D is possibly TRBD1 (5 bases). In germline, CDR1 is LNHDA, CDR2 SQIVND (reference sequence). Trimming pared 3 bases from V and 0 bases from J, leaving 11 bases between. This CDR3 contains 16 residues. The CDR3 DNA reads TGTGCCAGTAGTATTGGCGGGGCACCAACTAATGAAAAACTGTTTTTT. Amino acid sequence: CASSIGGAPTNEKLFF.